The entry below gives a single T cell receptor (beta chain) sequence along with its context. This CDR3 contains 13 residues. Trimming shortened V by 4 bases and J by 1 base, and 5 bases separated the two germline ends. Per germline, CDR1 SQVTM and CDR2 ANQGSEA. These data originate in a study of blood T cell repertoires in COVID-19. Study details: The cDNA or gDNA used as material had been derived from T cells, B-cell-depleted T cells, or PBMCs.

Original processing notes: The assay estimated nucleated cells by amplifying reference gene primers. TCRdb keeps only in-frame clones here, not all; method: immunoSEQ multiplex PCR. That table supplies the V and J calls and clone size; D and trimming were determined from the DNA. The data show 80,000 to 95,000 clones, about 87% seen once. The chain employs TRBV29-1 and TRBJ1-6; D unclear. Sequenced input: peripheral blood. The sequence derives from a human donor in a cohort sampled during active COVID-19. The CDR3 bases are TGCAGCGTTGGGGAGTCCTATAATTCACCCCTCCACTTT. This translates into CSVGESYNSPLHF.